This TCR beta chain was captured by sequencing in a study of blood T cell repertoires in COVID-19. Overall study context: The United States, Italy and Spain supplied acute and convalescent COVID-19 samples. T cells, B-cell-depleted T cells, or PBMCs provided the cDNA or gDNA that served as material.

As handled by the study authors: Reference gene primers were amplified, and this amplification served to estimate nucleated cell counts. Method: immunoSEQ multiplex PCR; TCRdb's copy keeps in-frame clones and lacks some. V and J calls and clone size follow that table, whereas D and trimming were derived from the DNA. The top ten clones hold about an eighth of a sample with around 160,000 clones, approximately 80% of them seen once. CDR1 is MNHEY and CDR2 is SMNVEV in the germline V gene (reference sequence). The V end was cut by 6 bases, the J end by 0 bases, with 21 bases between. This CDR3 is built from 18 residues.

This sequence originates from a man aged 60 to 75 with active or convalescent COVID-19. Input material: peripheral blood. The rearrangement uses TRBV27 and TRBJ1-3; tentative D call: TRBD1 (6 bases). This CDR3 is CASSPQFGRGSSGNTIYF. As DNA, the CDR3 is TGTGCCAGCAGCCCCCAGTTCGGGAGGGGGAGCTCTGGAAACACCATATATTTT.